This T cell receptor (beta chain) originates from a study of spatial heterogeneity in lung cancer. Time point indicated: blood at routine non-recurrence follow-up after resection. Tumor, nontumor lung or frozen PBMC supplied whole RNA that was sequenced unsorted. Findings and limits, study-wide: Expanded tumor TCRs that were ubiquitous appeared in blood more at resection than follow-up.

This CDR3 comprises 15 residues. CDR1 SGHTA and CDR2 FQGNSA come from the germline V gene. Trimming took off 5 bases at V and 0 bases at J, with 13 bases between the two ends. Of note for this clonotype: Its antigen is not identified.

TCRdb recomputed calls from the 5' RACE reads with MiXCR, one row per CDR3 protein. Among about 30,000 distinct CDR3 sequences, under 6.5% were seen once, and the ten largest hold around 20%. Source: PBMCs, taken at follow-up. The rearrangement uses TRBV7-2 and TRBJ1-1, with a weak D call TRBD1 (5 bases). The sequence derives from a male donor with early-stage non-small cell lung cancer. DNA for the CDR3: TGTGCCAGCAGCCCGAAGGGGCGGTTGAACACTGAAGCTTTCTTT. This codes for CASSPKGRLNTEAFF.